This TCR beta chain comes out of a study of blood T cell repertoires in COVID-19. In the study overall: Sites in the United States, Italy and Spain provided acute and convalescent COVID-19 samples. Nucleic acid was either cDNA or gDNA, and it came from T cells, B-cell-depleted T cells, or PBMCs.

As handled by the study authors: Researchers report that nucleated cell counts were estimated from reference gene primer amplification. This table comes from immunoSEQ multiplex PCR, and its TCRdb copy is limited to in-frame clones, with some not included. The V and J calls and the clone size are those of that table, but D and trimming were determined from the DNA. The sample lists around 25,000 clones, just over 85% occurring once. The sequence derives from a woman older than 75 with acute or convalescent COVID-19. Sequencing was done on a sample of peripheral blood.

This CDR3 is CASSQEQRGNTIYF. The CDR3 DNA reads as TGCGCCAGCAGCCAAGAACAGAGAGGAAACACCATATATTTT. This chain joins TRBV4-3 and TRBJ1-3; the D is unclear. CDR1 is LGHNA, CDR2 YSLEER, per germline. This CDR3 has 14 amino acids. Trimming removed 0 bases from V and 4 bases from J, with 7 bases in between.